The T cell receptor beta chain under discussion was sequenced for a study of response to subunit inactivated influenza vaccine. CDR3 length: 13 residues. V was clipped by 6 bases and J by 2 bases, with 11 bases between them. Germline V lookup: CDR1 SGHRS, CDR2 YFSETQ. TCRdb re-derived calls from the RT-PCR reads in MiXCR, one entry per CDR3 protein. The table includes roughly 630,000 distinct CDR3 sequences, roughly 15% detected once. Overall study findings and caveats: Each seasonal influenza vaccination, the authors suggested, recruits few new T cells.

Many counts were recorded for this clonotype. What it binds is not known. The receptor was isolated from a man aged 45 to 65 who received an inactivated influenza vaccine. V gene TRBV5-1 combines with J gene TRBJ1-2; weak D call: TRBD1 (6 bases). The source material was PBMCs from blood, sampled 14 to 15 days before vaccination. CDR3 sequence reads: CASNPGANYGYTF. The CDR3 coding sequence is TGCGCCAGCAACCCGGGGGCAAACTATGGCTACACCTTC. Supplemented by reference TRBV5-1 and TRBJ1-2, the full variable domain reads KAGVTQTPRYLIKTRGQQVTLSCSPISGHRSVSWYQQTPGQGLQFLFEYFSETQRNKGNFPGRFSGRQFSNSRSEMNVSTLELGDSALYLCASNPGANYGYTFGSGTRLTVV.